These 18 T cell receptor beta chains were all obtained from the same sample, sequenced in a study of blood T cell repertoires in COVID-19. The repertoire was sequenced with immunoSEQ multiplex PCR; TCRdb's copy has only in-frame clones and lacks some. The table lists around 80,000 clones, about 93% of them singletons. Sequences were obtained from peripheral blood. Source of these receptors: an elderly woman with acute or convalescent COVID-19.

The CDR3 DNA is TGTGCCAGCAGCCCAGGGGAAGGGGACTACGAGCAGTACTTC. As protein: CASSPGEGDYEQYF. The chain uses TRBV11-1 and TRBJ2-7, with D tentatively TRBD1 (6 bases). Between the trimmed V and J ends, which lost 5 bases and 3 bases, there was a span of 14 bases. The germline gives CDR1 SGHAT, CDR2 FQDESV (reference sequence). The CDR3 contains 14 residues. Full variable domain (outside the CDR3, taken from reference TRBV11-1 and TRBJ2-7): EAEVAQSPRYKITEKSQAVAFWCDPISGHATLYWYRQILGQGPELLVQFQDESVVDDSQLPKDRFSAERLKGVDSTLKIQPAELGDSAMYLCASSPGEGDYEQYFGPGTRLTVT.

About this clone itself: At one end, the junction sequence differs from germline, possibly due to a read error. The rearrangement joins TRBV5-1 to TRBJ2-1; D perhaps matches TRBD1 (5 bases). The germline V gene encodes CDR1 SGHRS and CDR2 YFSETQ. The CDR3 sequence is 16 residues long. The CDR3: CASRLGGASSYNEQFF. As DNA, the CDR3 is TGCGCCAGCAGATTGGGTGGGGCCAGCTCCTACAATGAGCAGTTCTTC.

The CDR3 sequence: CASSRKLAGGPWGDEQFF. DNA of the CDR3: TGTGCCAGCAGCCGAAAACTAGCGGGAGGGCCTTGGGGGGATGAGCAGTTCTTC. This chain connects TRBV3-1 (or the pseudogene TRBV3-2) to TRBJ2-1; 13 nucleotides line up with TRBD2. CDR3 length equals 18 residues. Germline V gene lookup returns CDR1 LGHDT and CDR2 YNNKEL (reference sequence). V shed 4 bases, J shed 8 bases, and the junction held 14 bases outside the gene matches.

The chain carries TRBV5-4 and TRBJ2-6; D possibly corresponds to TRBD1 (6 bases). The germline CDR1 and CDR2 sequences are SGHNT and YYREEE (reference sequence). The CDR3 is made up of 18 amino acids. V lost 0 bases to trimming and J lost 0 bases, with 13 bases between them. This CDR3 is CASSLEVGANSGANVLTF. The DNA for the CDR3 is TGTGCCAGCAGCTTGGAGGTGGGGGCCAACTCTGGGGCCAACGTCCTGACTTTC.

About this clone itself: Additional DNA sequences in this sample encode the identical CDR3. The genes are TRBV19 and TRBJ1-5; the D is unclear. The length of the CDR3 is 14 residues. V lost 1 base, J lost 7 bases, and 11 bases lay in between. CDR1 LNHDA and CDR2 SQIVND come from the germline V gene (reference sequence). Here the CDR3 reads CASSIGGGGQPQHF. For the CDR3, the DNA is TGTGCCAGTAGTATAGGGGGAGGTGGGCAGCCCCAGCATTTT.

V usage is TRBV6-2 or TRBV6-3 and J usage is TRBJ1-1; weak D call: TRBD1 (5 bases). The CDR3 has 12 amino acids. The germline V and J ends were trimmed by 2 bases and 8 bases, with 9 bases remaining between them. Germline V lookup: CDR1 MNHEY, CDR2 SVGEGT. In DNA, the CDR3 is TGTGCCAGCAGTTACCGACAGCGCGAAGCTTTCTTT. As protein: CASSYRQREAFF.

This CDR3 reads CASKMGQSTDTQYF. CDR3 coding DNA: TGTGCCAGCAAAATGGGACAGAGCACAGATACGCAGTATTTT. The rearrangement joins TRBV6-5 to TRBJ2-3; 7 bases are shared with TRBD1. Trimming cost V 7 bases and J 0 bases; bases outside gene matches: 4. This CDR3 is 14 amino acids long. CDR1 and CDR2 (germline): MNHEY, SVGAGI.

This clone was observed a single time. This chain uses TRBV9 with TRBJ2-3; 11 nucleotides agree with TRBD2. This CDR3 comprises 15 residues. Germline CDR1 SGDLS, CDR2 YYNGEE. V dropped 4 bases and J dropped 6; count of bases not matched to a gene: 7. CDR3 sequence reads: CASSRTSGGSDTQYF. The CDR3 bases are TGTGCCAGCAGCCGAACTAGCGGGGGTTCCGATACGCAGTATTTT.

The rearrangement uses TRBV5-8 and TRBJ2-1; weak D call: TRBD2 (6 bases). The V gene lost 0 bases and the J gene lost 8 bases, with 9 bases spanning the gap. Germline V gene sequence: CDR1 SGHTS, CDR2 YDEGEE. The CDR3 is 13 residues long. In nucleotides, the CDR3 is TGTGCCAGCAGCTTGGTTGGAGGGTATGAGCAGTTCTTC. It codes for CASSLVGGYEQFF.

The rearrangement links TRBV18 to TRBJ2-3, with 7 bases that match TRBD2. V gave up 0 bases and J gave up 2 bases; unmatched junction bases: 2. This CDR3 has 15 amino acids. Looked up from germline, CDR1 is KGHSH and CDR2 is LQKENI. DNA for the CDR3: TGTGCCAGCTCACCACCACTAGCGCTCACAGATACGCAGTATTTT. Protein sequence: CASSPPLALTDTQYF.

This chain links TRBV28 with TRBJ1-2, with no clear D. This CDR3 contains 13 residues. The germline V and J ends were trimmed by 6 bases and 4 bases, with 12 bases remaining between them. Germline lookup yields CDR1 MDHEN and CDR2 SYDVKM. In DNA, the CDR3 is TGTGCCAGCAGACTGACGGGGATCTATGGCTACACCTTC. Protein product: CASRLTGIYGYTF.

This clone was detected only once. The gene calls are TRBV7-3 and TRBJ2-3; weak D call: TRBD2 (5 bases). The CDR3 length is 15 residues. Deletions cut 4 bases from V and 2 bases from J, with 13 bases between. Germline-derived CDR1 and CDR2 are SGHTA and FQGTGA. This chain's CDR3 is CASSSRGRATDTQYF. CDR3 coding DNA: TGTGCCAGCAGCTCCCGGGGAAGGGCCACAGATACGCAGTATTTT.

The chain employs TRBV5-8 and TRBJ2-7; weak D call: TRBD2 (7 bases). This CDR3 spans 14 amino acids. V was pared by 0 bases and J by 3 bases, with 10 bases between. Germline assignment: CDR1 SGHTS and CDR2 YDEGEE. CDR3 DNA sequence: TGTGCCAGCAGCTTGGGAGGGGGGGACTACGAGCAGTACTTC. This sequence encodes CASSLGGGDYEQYF.

This clone appeared a few times. J is TRBJ2-1 and V is TRBV28; TRBD2 matches 7 bases. CDR1 and CDR2 from the germline V gene are MDHEN and SYDVKM. V shed 4 bases and J 4 bases; nucleotides not matched to a gene: 7. The CDR3 consists of 15 residues. CDR3 region: CASSYTASGYNEQFF. CDR3 coding DNA: TGTGCCAGCAGTTACACGGCTAGCGGTTACAATGAGCAGTTCTTC.

The gene calls are TRBV5-1 and TRBJ2-3, with a tentative D call TRBD2 (6 bases). The length of the CDR3 is 15 residues. The V end lost 0 bases, the J end lost 3 bases, and 11 bases lay between the germline ends. Germline values: CDR1 SGHRS, CDR2 YFSETQ. The CDR3 nucleotides are TGCGCCAGCAGCTTGGGCGGGAAGTATACAGATACGCAGTATTTT. This codes for CASSLGGKYTDTQYF. Complete variable domain (other parts from reference TRBV5-1 and TRBJ2-3): KAGVTQTPRYLIKTRGQQVTLSCSPISGHRSVSWYQQTPGQGLQFLFEYFSETQRNKGNFPGRFSGRQFSNSRSEMNVSTLELGDSALYLCASSLGGKYTDTQYFGPGTRLTVL.

The chain employs TRBV5-1 and TRBJ2-7; 11 nucleotides line up with TRBD1. Germline V lookup: CDR1 SGHRS, CDR2 YFSETQ. V gave up 3 bases and J gave up 5 bases; unmatched junction bases: 7. The CDR3 extends over 15 amino acids. The CDR3 region has the DNA TGCGCCAGCAGCTCGATCGGGACAGGGGGGCACGAGCAGTACTTC. Translating gives CASSSIGTGGHEQYF.

The chain carries TRBV7-6 and TRBJ2-1; 12 bases fit TRBD2. This CDR3 is 16 amino acids long. Germline V gives CDR1 SGHVS, CDR2 FNYEAQ. Losses at the gene ends were 3 bases for V and 9 bases for J; bases not matched to a gene: 9. CDR3 coding DNA: TGTGCCAGCAGCTTCCCCCTAGCGGGAGGGCCTGGTGAGCAGTTCTTC. It yields the protein CASSFPLAGGPGEQFF. The full variable domain, its missing parts supplied by reference TRBV7-6 and TRBJ2-1, is GAGVSQSPRYKVTKRGQDVALRCDPISGHVSLYWYRQALGQGPEFLTYFNYEAQQDKSGLPNDRFSAERPEGSISTLTIQRTEQRDSAMYRCASSFPLAGGPGEQFFGPGTRLTVL.

The chain recombines TRBV27 with TRBJ1-6; D unresolved. Trimming took 2 bases from V and 6 from J, leaving 8 bases between them. CDR1 and CDR2 (germline): MNHEY, SMNVEV (reference sequence). The CDR3 length is 14 residues. This CDR3 reads CASSLEGINSPLHF. In nucleotides, the CDR3 is TGTGCCAGCAGTTTAGAGGGAATTAATTCACCCCTCCACTTT.